These T cell receptor beta chains were read from a single sample in a study of shared clonotypes between healthy human individuals. Profiled with immunoSEQ multiplex PCR; TCRdb holds only in-frame clones, not every one. The sample lists around 500,000 clones; 70% to 80% were seen once. The sequencing sample was made of PBMCs. The receptors derive from a woman between 35 and 50 years old in good health. Some clones in this sample may be carry-over from other donors' samples. The CDR3 runs from the conserved cysteine through the conserved F or W. Fields, in order: V gene, D gene, J gene, clone size, CDR3 protein, CDR3 DNA. The D gene is left open where the match is weak. Only some rows state a clone size, as once, few, many or a class for expanded clones.

TRBV9	.	TRBJ2-7	.	CASSVGIQAYEQYF	TGTGCCAGCAGCGTAGGTATTCAGGCCTACGAGCAGTACTTC
TRBV7-3	.	TRBJ2-3	once	CASSLTGSTDTQYF	TGTGCCAGCAGCTTAACCGGGAGCACAGATACGCAGTATTTT
TRBV27	.	TRBJ1-2	few	CASSGGFGYTF	TGTGCCAGCAGCGGAGGCTTTGGCTACACCTTC
TRBV28	TRBD1	TRBJ2-3	.	CASSSGTGLDTQYF	TGTGCCAGCAGTAGTGGGACAGGGCTAGATACGCAGTATTTT
TRBV28	TRBD1	TRBJ1-2	once	CASSPYRGGYGYTF	TGTGCCAGCAGTCCCTACAGGGGCGGCTATGGCTACACCTTC
TRBV29-1	.	TRBJ2-1	.	CSVAGLPYNEQFF	TGCAGCGTTGCGGGGTTGCCCTACAATGAGCAGTTCTTC
TRBV18	.	TRBJ2-1	many	CASSPGRGEQFF	TGTGCCAGCTCACCCGGCAGAGGGGAGCAGTTCTTC
TRBV29-1	TRBD1	TRBJ2-1	.	CSVPGGQSWNEQFF	TGCAGCGTCCCAGGGGGTCAGTCATGGAATGAGCAGTTCTTC
TRBV6-1	.	TRBJ2-1	many	CASSVTFDEQFF	TGTGCCAGCAGTGTGACCTTCGATGAGCAGTTCTTC
TRBV28	TRBD2	TRBJ2-3	.	CASSSHRLLAGTDTQYF	TGTGCCAGCAGTTCCCACCGATTACTAGCGGGCACAGATACGCAGTATTTT
TRBV30	.	TRBJ2-2	.	CAWRGNTGELFF	TGTGCCTGGAGAGGAAACACCGGGGAGCTGTTTTTT
TRBV7-8	TRBD2	TRBJ2-7	.	CASSSRLLAGGLYEQYF	TGTGCCAGCAGCTCCCGACTACTAGCGGGAGGACTCTACGAGCAGTACTTC
TRBV28	.	TRBJ1-5	once	CASSFWGQPQHF	TGTGCCAGCAGTTTTTGGGGACAGCCCCAGCATTTT
TRBV25-1	.	TRBJ2-7	.	CASSGQGIDEQYF	TGTGCCAGCAGTGGGCAGGGAATTGACGAGCAGTACTTC
TRBV7-2	TRBD1	TRBJ1-3	once	CASSYGGGPNSGNTIYF	TGTGCCAGCAGCTATGGAGGGGGCCCTAACTCTGGAAACACCATATATTTT
TRBV27	.	TRBJ2-7	.	CASRVARGSYEQYF	TGTGCCAGCAGGGTGGCCCGGGGGTCCTACGAGCAGTACTTC
TRBV2	TRBD1	TRBJ1-5	medium-sized	CASGGQGASGPQHF	TGTGCCAGCGGCGGACAGGGTGCGTCTGGGCCCCAGCATTTT
TRBV6-1	TRBD1	TRBJ2-7	.	CASSDRGHTYEQYF	TGTGCCAGCAGCGACAGGGGACATACCTACGAGCAGTACTTC
TRBV28	.	TRBJ2-2	.	CASSLVGSYTGELFF	TGTGCCAGCAGTTTAGTTGGCAGTTACACCGGGGAGCTGTTTTTT
TRBV15	.	TRBJ1-1	once	CATSVDRAGGTEAFF	TGTGCCACCAGCGTCGATAGGGCGGGTGGCACTGAAGCTTTCTTT
TRBV28	.	TRBJ2-7	.	CASSFLSAYEQYF	TGTGCCAGCAGTTTTTTGTCGGCCTACGAGCAGTACTTC
TRBV29-1	.	TRBJ2-7	.	CSVLGYEQYF	TGCAGCGTTCTAGGCTACGAGCAGTACTTC